Shown below are 5 T cell receptor beta chains from a single sample sequenced in a study of CD8+ T cells in alopecia areata. TCR sequencing used cDNA made by reverse transcription of extracted RNA. Using immunoSEQ multiplex PCR, the repertoire was profiled, and TCRdb retains in-frame clones only, with some absent. The sample has hundreds of thousands of clones, over 60% seen once; the top ten hold around 1.2%. Treatment given: oral pan-JAK inhibitor, 5-10 mg twice daily. This specimen consisted of CD4+ T cells sorted from blood, obtained around week 44, from a patient treated with tofacitinib. These receptors all stem from a human donor with alopecia areata.

The chain recombines TRBV29-1 with TRBJ1-2; the D gene is possibly TRBD1 (6 bases). This CDR3 has 13 amino acids. Trimming removed 0 bases at V and 4 bases at J, with 9 bases between. Germline values: CDR1 SQVTM, CDR2 ANQGSEA. The CDR3 nucleotides are TGCAGCGTTGAAGATCGGACAGCCTATGGCTACACCTTC. As protein: CSVEDRTAYGYTF.

This clone occurred a few times. The same CDR3 also results from other DNA sequences found in this sample. This chain links TRBV29-1 with TRBJ2-3, with D possibly being TRBD1 (5 bases). Trimming pared 4 bases from V and 2 bases from J, leaving 10 bases between. From germline, CDR1 is SQVTM and CDR2 ANQGSEA. The CDR3 sequence is 13 residues long. The CDR3 region has the DNA TGCAGCGTTGCTGGCAGGGTCACAGATACGCAGTATTTT. It yields the protein CSVAGRVTDTQYF.

This chain joins TRBV6-5 and TRBJ1-1, with D possibly matching TRBD1 (6 bases). Per the germline V gene, CDR1 is MNHEY and CDR2 is SVGAGI. V lost 2 bases and J lost 6, with 13 bases in between. This CDR3 has 14 residues. Here the CDR3 DNA reads TGTGCCAGCAGTTACCGGCACAGGGCTTCTGAAGCTTTCTTT. Its translation is CASSYRHRASEAFF.

This chain joins TRBV2 and TRBJ1-4; 7 nucleotides match TRBD1. V lost 4 bases and J lost 6; bases outside the gene matches: 2. Germline lookup yields CDR1 SNHLY and CDR2 FYNNEI. This CDR3 is 13 amino acids long. CDR3 sequence: CASSAQGYEKLFF. DNA for the CDR3: TGTGCCAGCAGTGCACAGGGGTATGAAAAACTGTTTTTT.

A few counts support this clone. This chain uses TRBV23-1 with TRBJ2-7; D is undetermined. TRBV23-1 qualifies as an ORF whose function is uncertain. V was trimmed by 0 bases and J by 3 bases, leaving 6 bases between them. The CDR3 length is 13 residues. The CDR3 protein is CASSQSILYEQYF. The CDR3 nucleotides read TGCGCCAGCAGTCAATCGATCCTCTACGAGCAGTACTTC.